These 29 T cell receptor beta chains were all obtained from the same sample, sequenced in a study of Graves' ophthalmopathy and Graves' hyperthyroidism. TCR beta CDR3 amplification used RNA transcripts. HTBI primers were employed in first-round RT-PCR, then a second-round multiplex PCR followed. A single record per CDR3 protein comes from TCRdb applying MiXCR to the multiplex PCR reads. Among around 1.1 million distinct CDR3 sequences listed, 35% to 45% were seen once. The sample consisted of peripheral blood or thyroid tissue (not recorded which). These TCRs come from an adult man with Graves' hyperthyroidism.

A word on this clonotype: A read error may explain this, as a much larger clone is one base away. The chain uses TRBV5-1 and TRBJ1-1, with D maybe TRBD1 (5 bases). Germline CDR1 and CDR2: SGHRS and YFSETQ. This CDR3 has 15 residues. V shed 2 bases and J shed 4 bases, with 15 bases lying between them. The CDR3 DNA reads TGCGCCAGCAGCTTCGGGGGGAAAGAGGGCACTGAAGCTTTCTTT. It translates to CASSFGGKEGTEAFF.

This clonotype was recorded many times. CDR3: CASSLGQGASEQYF. CDR3 nucleotides: TGTGCCAGCAGTCTTGGACAGGGGGCTTCCGAGCAGTACTTC. The rearrangement joins TRBV28 to TRBJ2-7; 11 bases are a match to TRBD1. The CDR3 is made up of 14 amino acids. CDR1 and CDR2 (germline): MDHEN, SYDVKM. V shed 5 bases, J shed 6 bases, and the junction held 6 bases outside the gene matches.

A few counts support this clonotype. V is TRBV10-3 and J is TRBJ2-2; perhaps D is TRBD1 or TRBD2 (5 bases each). V shed 3 bases and J shed 7 bases, with 18 bases lying between them. The germline CDR1 and CDR2 sequences are ENHRY and SYGVKD. This CDR3 region has 16 residues. CDR3 region: CAISDGALGTGGELFF. Written as DNA, the CDR3 is TGTGCCATCAGTGACGGGGCCCTGGGGACGGGCGGGGAGCTGTTTTTT.

V usage is TRBV11-2 and J usage is TRBJ1-6; D remains ambiguous. In germline, CDR1 is SGHAT, CDR2 FQNNGV. Trimming took 8 bases from V and 9 from J, leaving 14 bases between them. The CDR3 consists of 13 residues. CDR3 nucleotide sequence: TGTGCCAGCGTACTGGCGGCTCCTTCACCCCTCCACTTT. This sequence encodes CASVLAAPSPLHF.

This clonotype was seen ten or more times. The gene calls are TRBV7-9 and TRBJ1-4; D is ambiguous. Looked up from germline, CDR1 is SEHNR and CDR2 is FQNEAQ (reference sequence). The CDR3 runs to 13 residues. Deletions cut 6 bases from V and 7 bases from J, with 12 bases between. Here the CDR3 reads CASSSHSIEKLFF. CDR3 sequence (DNA): TGTGCCAGCAGTTCTCATTCAATTGAAAAACTGTTTTTT.

This chain connects TRBV20-1 to TRBJ2-7, with D possibly called TRBD1 or TRBD2 (5 bases each). V lost 2 bases, J lost 2 bases, and 10 bases lay in between. CDR1 is DFQATT and CDR2 is SNEGSKA in the germline V gene (reference sequence). The CDR3 is 13 amino acids. DNA of the CDR3: TGCAGTGCTAGAAGGGGACGGACCTACGAGCAGTACTTC. Amino acid sequence: CSARRGRTYEQYF.

This clonotype was seen a few times. The V call is TRBV12-3 or TRBV12-4, the J call TRBJ2-7; no firm D call. V gave up 3 bases and J gave up 4 bases, with 13 bases separating them. The CDR3 length is 14 residues. The CDR3 sequence: CASSFGKAIYEQYF. Written as DNA, the CDR3 is TGTGCCAGCAGTTTTGGTAAAGCTATATACGAGCAGTACTTC.

This clonotype was recorded at least ten times. The chain's CDR3 is CASILVGGQGALDYGYTF. The CDR3 coding sequence is TGTGCCAGCATACTTGTAGGAGGACAGGGGGCGTTGGACTATGGCTACACCTTC. The chain links TRBV5-6 to TRBJ1-2; 11 bases fit TRBD1. CDR1 is SGHDT and CDR2 is YYEEEE in the germline V gene. The J segment lost 3 bases and the V segment lost 6 bases, leaving 16 bases of the junction unmatched. The CDR3 has 18 residues. The full variable domain, with the rest looked up from reference TRBV5-6 and TRBJ1-2, is DAGVTQSPTHLIKTRGQQVTLRCSPKSGHDTVSWYQQALGQGPQFIFQYYEEEERQRGNFPDRFSGHQFPNYSSELNVNALLLGDSALYLCASILVGGQGALDYGYTFGSGTRLTVV.

This clonotype showed up many times. The gene calls are TRBV7-9 and TRBJ2-5; D not resolved. The CDR3 is made up of 17 amino acids. The V end was cut by 5 bases, the J end by 3 bases, with 22 bases between. Germline CDR1 SEHNR, CDR2 FQNEAQ (reference sequence). CDR3 residues: CASSPNPLEAIEETQYF. Here the CDR3 DNA reads TGTGCCAGCAGCCCTAATCCTCTTGAGGCGATCGAAGAGACCCAGTACTTC.

This clonotype was found many times. J is TRBJ1-4 and V is TRBV20-1; D is undetermined. Trimming cost V 8 bases and J 5 bases, with 15 bases left between them. The germline CDR1 and CDR2 sequences are DFQATT and SNEGSKA (reference sequence). This CDR3 is 13 amino acids long. CDR3 amino acids: CSIRALINEKLFF. In nucleotides, the CDR3 is TGCAGTATCCGTGCTTTGATAAATGAAAAACTGTTTTTT.

This clonotype has only a few counts. The genes are TRBV7-9 and TRBJ2-7; D is uncertain. V lost 0 bases to trimming and J lost 2 bases, with 5 bases between them. The CDR3 contains 13 residues. Germline V gene sequence: CDR1 SEHNR, CDR2 FQNEAQ (reference sequence). This CDR3 reads CASSLAFTYEQYF. DNA for the CDR3: TGTGCCAGCAGCTTAGCGTTTACCTACGAGCAGTACTTC.

This clonotype was observed a few times. The V call is TRBV6-5, the J call TRBJ2-7; maybe TRBD1 (5 bases). Germline lookup yields CDR1 MNHEY and CDR2 SVGAGI. The CDR3 has 12 residues. V was shortened by 7 bases and J by 7 bases, with 14 bases between the two germline ends. DNA for the CDR3: TGTGCCAGCACAGGGCCATCCGGGGAGCAGTACTTC. Translation: CASTGPSGEQYF.

In DNA form, the CDR3 reads TGCAGCTTAGGGCCGGGGCGGAACACTGAAGCTTTCTTT. Its protein is CSLGPGRNTEAFF. The V gene is TRBV29-1, the J gene TRBJ1-1; possibly TRBD1 for D (5 bases). Germline V gene sequence: CDR1 SQVTM, CDR2 ANQGSEA. The CDR3 is made up of 13 amino acids. Between the trimmed V and J ends, which lost 8 bases and 1 base, there was a span of 14 bases.

Ten or more counts support this clonotype. The chain employs TRBV9 and TRBJ1-1; tentative D call: TRBD1 (6 bases). V gave up 4 bases and J gave up 1 base, with 14 bases separating them. Germline CDR1 reads SGDLS; CDR2 reads YYNGEE. This CDR3 has 15 amino acids. The CDR3 protein is CASSPPGTTNTEAFF. DNA for the CDR3: TGTGCCAGCAGCCCCCCCGGGACAACGAACACTGAAGCTTTCTTT.

On this clonotype itself: A junction end diverges from the germline sequence, so it may reflect a read error. The CDR3 DNA is TGTGCCAGCAGTCCCCGGGCAGCGAACACTGAAGCTTTCTTT. This sequence encodes CASSPRAANTEAFF. The V call is TRBV10-3, the J call TRBJ1-1; the D is unclear. The CDR3 spans 14 residues. Germline-derived CDR1 and CDR2 are ENHRY and SYGVKD.

In nucleotides, the CDR3 is TGCAGTGCTGCGGGCCACGCAACTTATGAAGCTTTCTTT. This codes for CSAAGHATYEAFF. The gene calls are TRBV20-1 and TRBJ1-1; D gene uncertain. V lost 5 bases and J lost 7, with 17 bases in between. Germline CDR1 is DFQATT and CDR2 is SNEGSKA (reference sequence). The CDR3 loop spans 13 amino acids.

The table lists this clonotype with many counts. This chain joins TRBV20-1 and TRBJ1-5, with D unresolved. The CDR3 totals 14 residues. The germline CDR1 and CDR2 sequences are DFQATT and SNEGSKA (reference sequence). V lost 3 bases to trimming and J lost 4 bases, with 13 bases between them. The CDR3 DNA follows: TGCAGTGCTAGCGGAGGAACTCGGAATCAGCCCCAGCATTTT. It translates to CSASGGTRNQPQHF.

This clonotype was counted ten times or more. V gene TRBV6-5 combines with J gene TRBJ2-2; 10 bases are shared with TRBD2. From germline, CDR1 is MNHEY and CDR2 SVGAGI. The V and J ends lost 6 bases and 13 bases, in that order; junction bases with no gene match: 8. The length of the CDR3 is 13 residues. In DNA, the CDR3 is TGTGCCAGCAGGACCCTAGCGGGAGACGTGCTGTTTTTT. Protein sequence: CASRTLAGDVLFF.

The chain employs TRBV7-2 and TRBJ2-7; no firm D call. Germline CDR1 SGHTA, CDR2 FQGNSA. V lost 6 bases to trimming and J lost 2 bases, with 14 bases between them. The CDR3 is 14 residues long. CDR3 sequence reads: CASSFGVLPYEQYF. DNA of the CDR3: TGTGCCAGCAGTTTTGGAGTCCTCCCCTACGAGCAGTACTTC.

This clonotype was picked up a small number of times. The J gene is TRBJ1-1, the V gene TRBV10-3; TRBD1 aligns across 7 bases. Germline CDR1 ENHRY, CDR2 SYGVKD. V lost 4 bases, J lost 6 bases, and 8 bases stayed unmatched. The CDR3 sequence is 14 residues long. The CDR3 sequence: CAISVGTDFAEAFF. DNA for the CDR3: TGTGCCATCAGTGTGGGGACAGATTTCGCTGAAGCTTTCTTT.

This clonotype was recorded a few times. J is TRBJ1-5 and V is TRBV5-6; tentative D call: TRBD1 (5 bases). Germline V CDR1 and CDR2: SGHDT, YYEEEE. V lost 5 bases and J lost 0, with 15 bases in between. The CDR3 has 16 amino acids. For the CDR3, the DNA is TGTGCCAGCAGACGACAGAGCTCCTATAGCAATCAGCCCCAGCATTTT. Its translation: CASRRQSSYSNQPQHF.

Concerning this clonotype itself: The junction departs from germline at one end; a sequencing error may be responsible. V gene TRBV4-1 combines with J gene TRBJ2-5; 15 bases are shared with TRBD2. Germline values: CDR1 MGHRA, CDR2 YSYEKL. This CDR3 has 16 residues. The CDR3 loop is CASSHPGLAGGETRYF. CDR3 sequence (DNA): TGCGCCAGCAGCCACCCGGGACTAGCGGGGGGAGAGACCCGGTACTTC.

This clonotype has only a few counts. The chain recombines TRBV7-6 with TRBJ2-7; 12 bases align to TRBD1. Germline V gene data show CDR1 as SGHVS and CDR2 as FNYEAQ. With V trimmed by 3 bases and J by 6 bases, 6 bases remained unmatched. The CDR3 contains 15 residues. As DNA, the CDR3 is TGTGCCAGCAGCTTCTTTACGGGACAGGGGGCCGAGCAGTACTTC. It encodes CASSFFTGQGAEQYF.

This clonotype was seen repeatedly, ten times or more. The genes are TRBV5-5 and TRBJ1-2; D call uncertain. CDR3 length: 14 residues. V was trimmed by 3 bases and J by 2 bases, leaving 11 bases between them. Germline CDR1 SGHKS, CDR2 YYEKEE (reference sequence). Here the CDR3 DNA reads TGTGCCAGCAGCTCGTTAGCGGGCAACTATGGCTACACCTTC. Residues: CASSSLAGNYGYTF.

The rearrangement links TRBV2 to TRBJ1-1; TRBD1 agrees at 8 bases. V was pared by 6 bases and J by 5 bases, with 5 bases of the junction left unmatched. Germline loops: CDR1 SNHLY, CDR2 FYNNEI. CDR3 length equals 13 residues. The CDR3 here is CASRWTGSTEAFF. CDR3 nucleotides: TGTGCCAGCAGATGGACAGGGAGTACTGAAGCTTTCTTT. Looking up the rest from reference TRBV2 and TRBJ1-1 gives the full variable domain: EPEVTQTPSHQVTQMGQEVILRCVPISNHLYFYWYRQILGQKVEFLVSFYNNEISEKSEIFDDQFSVERPDGSNFTLKIRSTKLEDSAMYFCASRWTGSTEAFFGQGTRLTVV.

In regard to this clonotype: The junction differs from germline at one of its ends, possibly a read error. The chain combines TRBV15 with TRBJ2-2, with unresolved D. The CDR3 contains 14 residues. The V gene's germline CDR1 is LNHNV and CDR2 YYDKDF (reference sequence). As DNA, the CDR3 is TGTGCCGCCAGCAGATCTAGTGGCACCGGGGAGCTGTTTTTT. It translates to CAASRSSGTGELFF.

The gene calls are TRBV7-9 and TRBJ2-7; 10 nucleotides line up with TRBD2. The end of the DNA is better explained by TRBJ2-1, so the J call may be wrong. The length of the CDR3 is 15 residues. The germline CDR1 and CDR2 sequences are SEHNR and FQNEAQ (reference sequence). The CDR3 nucleotides read TGTGCCAGCAGCACTCAAGCGGGAGGGCCGAATGAGCAGTTCTTC. Protein product: CASSTQAGGPNEQFF.

The chain carries TRBV29-1 and TRBJ1-1; D may be TRBD1 (5 bases). Germline V gene lookup returns CDR1 SQVTM and CDR2 ANQGSEA. CDR3 length: 13 amino acids. The V and J ends lost 1 base and 4 bases respectively, with 10 bases between them. CDR3 coding DNA: TGCAGCGTTGAAGCGGGGGGTGGCACTGAAGCTTTCTTT. Amino acid sequence: CSVEAGGGTEAFF. The variable domain in full, with the rest retrieved from reference TRBV29-1 and TRBJ1-1, is SAVISQKPSRDICQRGTSLTIQCQVDSQVTMMFWYRQQPGQSLTLIATANQGSEATYESGFVIDKFPISRPNLTFSTLTVSNMSPEDSSIYLCSVEAGGGTEAFFGQGTRLTVV.

This clonotype has only a few counts. V usage is TRBV11-2 and J usage is TRBJ2-7; no firm D call. Germline V gene lookup returns CDR1 SGHAT and CDR2 FQNNGV. Trimming stripped 1 base from V and 0 bases from J, with 10 bases between. The CDR3 is made up of 15 amino acids. This CDR3 reads CASSLVQPSSYEQYF. The CDR3 DNA reads as TGTGCCAGCAGCTTAGTCCAGCCTAGCTCCTACGAGCAGTACTTC.